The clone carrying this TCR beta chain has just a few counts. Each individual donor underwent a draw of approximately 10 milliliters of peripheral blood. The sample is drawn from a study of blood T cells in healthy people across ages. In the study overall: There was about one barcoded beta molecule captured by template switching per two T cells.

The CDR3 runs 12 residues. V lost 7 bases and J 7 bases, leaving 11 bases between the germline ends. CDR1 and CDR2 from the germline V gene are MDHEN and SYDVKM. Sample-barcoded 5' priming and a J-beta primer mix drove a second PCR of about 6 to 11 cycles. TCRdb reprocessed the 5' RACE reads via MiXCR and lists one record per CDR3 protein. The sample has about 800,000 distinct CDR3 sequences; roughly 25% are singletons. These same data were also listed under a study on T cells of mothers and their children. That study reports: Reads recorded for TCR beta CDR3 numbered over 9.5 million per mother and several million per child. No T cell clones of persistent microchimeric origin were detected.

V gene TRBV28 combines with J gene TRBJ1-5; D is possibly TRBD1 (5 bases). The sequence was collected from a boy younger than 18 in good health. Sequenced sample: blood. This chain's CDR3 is CASKIWGQPQHF. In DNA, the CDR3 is TGTGCCAGCAAAATTTGGGGCCAGCCCCAGCATTTT.